The sample holds many counts of the clone carrying this T cell receptor (beta chain). This sample was taken from a study of early T cells in non-severe SARS-CoV-2 infection. Unique molecular identifiers were affixed to single, distinct cDNA molecules. Each CDR3 protein is one row after TCRdb ran MiXCR on the 5' RACE reads. Of more than 50,000 distinct CDR3 sequences listed, roughly 13% are singletons. The TCR originated in an adult who was a healthcare worker with PCR-confirmed SARS-CoV-2 infection or an uninfected control (not recorded which). Sequenced: whole blood.

The DNA for the CDR3 is TGTGCCAGCAGCTTGGGGAGGACAGGGTTTCTCTACGAGCAGTACTTC. Amino acid sequence: CASSLGRTGFLYEQYF. The chain links TRBV5-4 to TRBJ2-7; 8 nucleotides agree with TRBD1. CDR3 length: 16 residues. The ends lost 0 bases at V and 3 bases at J; junction bases unmatched: 8. Germline CDR1 and CDR2: SGHNT and YYREEE (reference sequence).